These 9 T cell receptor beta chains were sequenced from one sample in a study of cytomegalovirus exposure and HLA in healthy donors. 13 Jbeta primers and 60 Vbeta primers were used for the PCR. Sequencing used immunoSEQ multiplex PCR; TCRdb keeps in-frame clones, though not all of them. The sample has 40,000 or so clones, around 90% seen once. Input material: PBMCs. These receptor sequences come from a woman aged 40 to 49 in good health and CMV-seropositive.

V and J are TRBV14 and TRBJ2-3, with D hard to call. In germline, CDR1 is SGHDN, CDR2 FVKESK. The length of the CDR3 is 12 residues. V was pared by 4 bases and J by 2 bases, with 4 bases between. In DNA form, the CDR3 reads TGTGCCAGCAGCCGAGTCACAGATACGCAGTATTTT. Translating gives CASSRVTDTQYF.

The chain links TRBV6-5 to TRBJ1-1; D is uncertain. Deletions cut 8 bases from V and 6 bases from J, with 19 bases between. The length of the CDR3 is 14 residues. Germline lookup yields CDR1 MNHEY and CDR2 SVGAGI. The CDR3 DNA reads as TGTGCCAGCTTAAATCTGGGAGGGTGGGCTGAAGCTTTCTTT. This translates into CASLNLGGWAEAFF.

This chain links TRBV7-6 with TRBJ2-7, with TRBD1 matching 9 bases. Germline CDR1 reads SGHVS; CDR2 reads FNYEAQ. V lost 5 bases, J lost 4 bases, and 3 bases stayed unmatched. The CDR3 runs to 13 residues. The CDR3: CASSPTGGYEQYF. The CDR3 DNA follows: TGTGCCAGCAGCCCGACAGGGGGATACGAGCAGTACTTC.

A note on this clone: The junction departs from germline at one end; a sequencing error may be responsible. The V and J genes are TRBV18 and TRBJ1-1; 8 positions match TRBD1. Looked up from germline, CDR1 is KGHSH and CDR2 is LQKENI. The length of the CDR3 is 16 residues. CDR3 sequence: CASSPSVDRQGRTWLF. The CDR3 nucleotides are TGTGCCAGCTCACCCTCGGTGGATCGACAGGGGCGAACGTGGCTCTTT.

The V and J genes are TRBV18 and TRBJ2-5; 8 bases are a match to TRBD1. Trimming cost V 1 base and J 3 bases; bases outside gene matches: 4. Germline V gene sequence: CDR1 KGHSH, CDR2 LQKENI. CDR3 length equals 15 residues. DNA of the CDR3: TGTGCCAGCTCACCACTACAGGGGGGAAAAGAGACCCAGTACTTC. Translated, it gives CASSPLQGGKETQYF. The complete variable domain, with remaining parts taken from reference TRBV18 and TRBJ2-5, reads NAGVMQNPRHLVRRRGQEARLRCSPMKGHSHVYWYRQLPEEGLKFMVYLQKENIIDESGMPKERFSAEFPKEGPSILRIQQVVRGDSAAYFCASSPLQGGKETQYFGPGTRLLVL.

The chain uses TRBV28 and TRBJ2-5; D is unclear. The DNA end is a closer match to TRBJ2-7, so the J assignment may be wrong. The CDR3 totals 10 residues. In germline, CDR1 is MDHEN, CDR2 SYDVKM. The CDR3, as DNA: TGTGCCAGCAGCGACTACGAGCAGTACTTC. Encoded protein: CASSDYEQYF.

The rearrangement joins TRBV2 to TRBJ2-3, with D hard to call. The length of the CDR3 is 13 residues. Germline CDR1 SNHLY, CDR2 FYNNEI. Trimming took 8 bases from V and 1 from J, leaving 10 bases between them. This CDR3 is CASRPGGTDTQYF. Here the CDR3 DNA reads TGTGCCAGCCGACCCGGAGGCACAGATACGCAGTATTTT.

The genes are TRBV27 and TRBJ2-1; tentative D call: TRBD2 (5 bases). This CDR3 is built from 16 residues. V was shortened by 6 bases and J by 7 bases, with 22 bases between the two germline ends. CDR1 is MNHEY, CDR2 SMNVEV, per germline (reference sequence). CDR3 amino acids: CASRPQGLALWNEQFF. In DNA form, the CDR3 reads TGTGCCAGCAGACCTCAAGGTCTAGCTTTATGGAATGAGCAGTTCTTC.

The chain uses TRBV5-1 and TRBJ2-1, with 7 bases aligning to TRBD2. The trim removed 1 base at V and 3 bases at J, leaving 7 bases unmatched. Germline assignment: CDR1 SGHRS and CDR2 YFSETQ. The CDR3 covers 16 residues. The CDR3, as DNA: TGCGCCAGCAGCTTGCGGCCAGCGGGGAACTACAATGAGCAGTTCTTC. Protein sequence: CASSLRPAGNYNEQFF.